These 9 T cell receptor beta chains were sequenced from one sample in a study of a mutant IDH1 vaccine in newly diagnosed glioma. Libraries were prepared by immunoSEQ multiplex PCR; TCRdb keeps only in-frame clonotypes and omits some of them. The table lists around 87,000 clones, about 80% of them singletons. The sample's time point: baseline, week 1 (first vaccination visit). Treatment of the sample: pre-vaccination baseline after standard-of-care therapy. The sample in question was PBMCs, obtained from a glioma patient treated with radiotherapy, temozolomide or both. The receptors originated from a woman in her forties or fifties with glioma.

This chain uses TRBV6-1 with TRBJ1-3; unclear D gene. This CDR3 comprises 15 residues. V was cut by 6 bases and J by 0 bases, with 12 bases left in between. The germline CDR1 and CDR2 sequences are MNHNS and SASEGT. CDR3 residues: CASSLDASSGNTIYF. CDR3 nucleotide sequence: TGTGCCAGCAGCCTGGACGCCAGCTCTGGAAACACCATATATTTT.

As for this clone: The same CDR3 arises from other DNA sequences in this sample as well. The chain employs TRBV27 and TRBJ1-1; D is unclear. This CDR3 comprises 13 residues. V lost 0 bases and J 1 base, leaving 3 bases between the germline ends. From germline, CDR1 is MNHEY and CDR2 SMNVEV (reference sequence). CDR3 residues: CASSLSRNTEAFF. Written as DNA, the CDR3 is TGTGCCAGCAGTTTATCTAGGAACACTGAAGCTTTCTTT.

The chain combines TRBV19 with TRBJ2-1; D gene ambiguous. The V and J ends lost 6 bases and 5 bases respectively, with 20 bases between them. The CDR3 has 16 residues. Germline assignment: CDR1 LNHDA and CDR2 SQIVND (reference sequence). CDR3 sequence: CASRGNDRAWDNEQFF. CDR3 DNA sequence: TGTGCCAGTAGGGGAAATGATCGGGCGTGGGACAATGAGCAGTTCTTC.

The sample holds one count of this clone. The V call is TRBV6-1, the J call TRBJ2-4, with a possible D match to TRBD2 (6 bases). CDR1 and CDR2 from the germline V gene are MNHNS and SASEGT. Between the trimmed V and J ends, which lost 4 bases and 6 bases, there was a span of 7 bases. The CDR3 is made up of 12 amino acids. CDR3 coding DNA: TGTGCCAGCAGTGGGCGGGGAAACATTCAGTACTTC. Protein product: CASSGRGNIQYF.

The chain employs TRBV5-4 and TRBJ1-1; 7 bases align to TRBD1. The CDR3 spans 14 residues. Germline CDR1 and CDR2: SGHNT and YYREEE (reference sequence). V was pared by 4 bases and J by 4 bases, with 7 bases of the junction left unmatched. As DNA, the CDR3 is TGTGCCAGCAGCCTGGACAGGAGGGGCACTGAAGCTTTCTTT. Amino acid sequence: CASSLDRRGTEAFF.

This sequence joins TRBV27 and TRBJ1-1; 7 bases align to TRBD1. The trim removed 1 base at V and 3 bases at J, leaving 8 bases unmatched. This CDR3 region has 16 residues. CDR1 is MNHEY, CDR2 SMNVEV, per germline (reference sequence). The CDR3: CASSLYLGQLHTEAFF. The CDR3 DNA is TGTGCCAGCAGTTTATATTTGGGACAGCTCCACACTGAAGCTTTCTTT.

The chain is built from TRBV2 and TRBJ1-5, with a weak D call TRBD1 (6 bases). V was shortened by 0 bases and J by 2 bases, with 11 bases between the two germline ends. The CDR3 consists of 16 residues. Germline assignment: CDR1 SNHLY and CDR2 FYNNEI. The CDR3 DNA reads as TGTGCCAGCAGTGAAGCGACAGGTACAGGCAATCAGCCCCAGCATTTT. It translates to CASSEATGTGNQPQHF.

This sequence joins TRBV30 and TRBJ1-2; D unresolved. V dropped 1 base and J dropped 3 bases, with 6 bases sitting between them. The CDR3 consists of 12 residues. CDR1 and CDR2 from the germline V gene are GTSNPN and SVGIG (reference sequence). The CDR3 nucleotides are TGTGCCTGGAGTGAAAGGGACTATGGCTACACCTTC. Translated, it gives CAWSERDYGYTF.

V usage is TRBV7-2 and J usage is TRBJ2-3; the D gene is possibly TRBD1 (5 bases). V lost 1 base and J 7 bases, leaving 12 bases between the germline ends. The CDR3 covers 14 residues. The V gene's germline CDR1 is SGHTA and CDR2 FQGNSA. CDR3 in DNA: TGTGCCAGCAGCTTAGGGGGCGTCGACAATACGCAGTATTTT. This sequence encodes CASSLGGVDNTQYF.